This is a list of T cell receptor beta chains from one sample in a study of Graves' ophthalmopathy and Graves' hyperthyroidism. TCRdb passed the multiplex PCR reads through MiXCR, listing each CDR3 protein once. This table has about 180,000 distinct CDR3 sequences, 30% to 45% appearing once. Specimen: peripheral blood. These receptors were obtained from a woman aged 40 to 49 with Graves' ophthalmopathy. CDR3s include the opening cysteine and the closing phenylalanine or tryptophan. The D gene is left open where the match is weak. Some rows mark clone size as missing; the rest say once, few, many or name a class of expanded clone.

cdr3_length: 14
d_call: -
v_call: TRBV7-9
j_call: TRBJ1-3
clone_size: many
cdr3_nt: TGTGCCAGCAGCCCCGGGACTGCTGGAAACACCATATATTTT
cdr3_aa: CASSPGTAGNTIYF

cdr3_length: 14
d_call: -
v_call: TRBV2
j_call: TRBJ2-6
clone_size: many
cdr3_nt: TGTGCCAGCAGTAAACAGTCTGGGGCCAACGTCCTGACTTTC
cdr3_aa: CASSKQSGANVLTF

cdr3_length: 13
d_call: -
v_call: TRBV11-2
j_call: TRBJ2-5
clone_size: -
cdr3_nt: TGTGCCAGCAGCTTAAAACCCCAAGAGACCCAGTACTTC
cdr3_aa: CASSLKPQETQYF

cdr3_length: 15
d_call: TRBD2
v_call: TRBV7-2
j_call: TRBJ2-5
clone_size: few
cdr3_nt: TGTGCCAGCAGCTGGGCGGGAGACCACCAAGAGACCCAGTACTTC
cdr3_aa: CASSWAGDHQETQYF

cdr3_length: 15
d_call: TRBD1
v_call: TRBV30
j_call: TRBJ1-2
clone_size: many
cdr3_nt: TGTGCCTGGAGTCCACGCCGGACAGGGGGGTATGGCTACACCTTC
cdr3_aa: CAWSPRRTGGYGYTF

cdr3_length: 17
d_call: TRBD1
v_call: TRBV15
j_call: TRBJ2-5
clone_size: medium-sized
cdr3_nt: TGTGCCACCAGCAGAGATACGGACAGGGGGCTCCAAGAGACCCAGTACTTC
cdr3_aa: CATSRDTDRGLQETQYF

cdr3_length: 13
d_call: TRBD1
v_call: TRBV6-1
j_call: TRBJ2-7
clone_size: -
cdr3_nt: TGTGCCAGCACCGGGACAGACCCCAGCGAGCAGTACTTC
cdr3_aa: CASTGTDPSEQYF

cdr3_length: 15
d_call: -
v_call: TRBV27
j_call: TRBJ1-1
clone_size: -
cdr3_nt: TGTGCCAGCAGTTTCGCGGCAGGTGGGAACACTGAAGCTTTCTTT
cdr3_aa: CASSFAAGGNTEAFF

cdr3_length: 11
d_call: -
v_call: TRBV6-2/TRBV6-3
j_call: TRBJ2-4
clone_size: many
cdr3_nt: TGTGCCAGCAGTTATGGGGAGTACCATTACTTC
cdr3_aa: CASSYGEYHYF

cdr3_length: 16
d_call: TRBD1
v_call: TRBV12-3/TRBV12-4
j_call: TRBJ1-1
clone_size: -
cdr3_nt: TGTGCCAGCAGGGCCCGGGACAGGGGATTGCACACTGAAGCTTTCTTT
cdr3_aa: CASRARDRGLHTEAFF

cdr3_length: 12
d_call: -
v_call: TRBV6-2/TRBV6-3
j_call: TRBJ2-4
clone_size: -
cdr3_nt: TGTGCCAGCAGTTACCTCCGGACCATTCAGTACTTC
cdr3_aa: CASSYLRTIQYF

cdr3_length: 15
d_call: TRBD1
v_call: TRBV2
j_call: TRBJ2-5
clone_size: many
cdr3_nt: TGTGCCAGCAGAGCCGGGACAGGGTTTTTAGAGACCCAGTACTTC
cdr3_aa: CASRAGTGFLETQYF

cdr3_length: 13
d_call: -
v_call: TRBV9
j_call: TRBJ2-7
clone_size: many
cdr3_nt: TGTGCCAGCAGCGTAGGGGTTTCCTACGAGCAGTACTTC
cdr3_aa: CASSVGVSYEQYF

cdr3_length: 14
d_call: -
v_call: TRBV12-3/TRBV12-4
j_call: TRBJ2-7
clone_size: -
cdr3_nt: TGTGCCAGCAGTTTATCGGAGAGCTCCTACGAGCAGTACTTC
cdr3_aa: CASSLSESSYEQYF

cdr3_length: 13
d_call: -
v_call: TRBV11-2
j_call: TRBJ2-7
clone_size: many
cdr3_nt: TGTGCCAGCACCCCCGGGTCCCTATACGAGCAGTACTTC
cdr3_aa: CASTPGSLYEQYF

cdr3_length: 14
d_call: -
v_call: TRBV13
j_call: TRBJ1-1
clone_size: many
cdr3_nt: TGTGCCAGCAGCTTTAGACAACCTCTCACTGAAGCTTTCTTT
cdr3_aa: CASSFRQPLTEAFF

cdr3_length: 15
d_call: -
v_call: TRBV28
j_call: TRBJ1-5
clone_size: many
cdr3_nt: TGTGCCAGCAGTTTAACTGACAGGTTGCATCAGCCCCAGCATTTT
cdr3_aa: CASSLTDRLHQPQHF

cdr3_length: 15
d_call: -
v_call: TRBV9
j_call: TRBJ2-5
clone_size: many
cdr3_nt: TGTGCCAGCAGCGTTGGTTCAGGGGCTGCGGAGACCCAGTACTTC
cdr3_aa: CASSVGSGAAETQYF

cdr3_length: 15
d_call: TRBD1
v_call: TRBV24-1
j_call: TRBJ2-7
clone_size: many
cdr3_nt: TGTGCCACCAGTGATCCGGGACAGGGCCTCTACGAGCAGTACTTC
cdr3_aa: CATSDPGQGLYEQYF

cdr3_length: 15
d_call: -
v_call: TRBV6-1
j_call: TRBJ2-7
clone_size: -
cdr3_nt: TGTGCCAGCAGCGTCGGACAGCTGAGCTCCTACGAGCAGTACTTC
cdr3_aa: CASSVGQLSSYEQYF

cdr3_length: 16
d_call: -
v_call: TRBV11-2
j_call: TRBJ2-7
clone_size: many
cdr3_nt: TGTGCCAGCAGCACCATTAGCGGAGGAAGCTCCTACGAGCAGTACTTC
cdr3_aa: CASSTISGGSSYEQYF

cdr3_length: 13
d_call: TRBD1
v_call: TRBV12-3/TRBV12-4
j_call: TRBJ1-2
clone_size: many
cdr3_nt: TGTGCCAGCAGAGATGGGACAGGGTATGGCTACACCTTC
cdr3_aa: CASRDGTGYGYTF

cdr3_length: 13
d_call: -
v_call: TRBV4-2
j_call: TRBJ2-2
clone_size: many
cdr3_nt: TGTGCCAGCAGCCAAGCCAGGGGCGGGGAGCTGTTTTTT
cdr3_aa: CASSQARGGELFF

cdr3_length: 12
d_call: -
v_call: TRBV30
j_call: TRBJ2-5
clone_size: -
cdr3_nt: TGTGCCTGGAGTCGAGGTGCGGAGACCCAGTACTTC
cdr3_aa: CAWSRGAETQYF

cdr3_length: 13
d_call: TRBD1
v_call: TRBV12-3/TRBV12-4
j_call: TRBJ1-1
clone_size: many
cdr3_nt: TGTGCCAGCAGTCAATGGACAGGGGACGAAGCTTTCTTT
cdr3_aa: CASSQWTGDEAFF

cdr3_length: 15
d_call: -
v_call: TRBV12-3/TRBV12-4
j_call: TRBJ1-1
clone_size: many
cdr3_nt: TGTGCCAGCAGTCTACCCGGGAGACCGAACACTGAAGCTTTCTTT
cdr3_aa: CASSLPGRPNTEAFF

cdr3_length: 15
d_call: TRBD1
v_call: TRBV4-1
j_call: TRBJ2-5
clone_size: -
cdr3_nt: TGCGCCAGCAGCCAAGGAGGACAGGGGGGGGAGACCCAGTACTTC
cdr3_aa: CASSQGGQGGETQYF

cdr3_length: 18
d_call: -
v_call: TRBV11-2
j_call: TRBJ2-5
clone_size: -
cdr3_nt: TGTGCCAGCAGCTTAGGGGTATGGGTCAGGGAACCCCAAGAGACCCAGTACTTC
cdr3_aa: CASSLGVWVREPQETQYF

cdr3_length: 16
d_call: -
v_call: TRBV2
j_call: TRBJ1-5
clone_size: many
cdr3_nt: TGTGCCAGCAGTGTTTTATATTCGCAGGGGAATCAGCCCCAGCATTTT
cdr3_aa: CASSVLYSQGNQPQHF

cdr3_length: 16
d_call: TRBD1
v_call: TRBV4-3
j_call: TRBJ2-5
clone_size: many
cdr3_nt: TGCGCCAGCAGCCAAGTTGGGACAGACCATGAGGAGACCCAGTACTTC
cdr3_aa: CASSQVGTDHEETQYF

cdr3_length: 15
d_call: -
v_call: TRBV7-9
j_call: TRBJ2-7
clone_size: once
cdr3_nt: TGTGCCAGCAGCTCATTGAGTACAGGCAACTACGAGCAGTACTTC
cdr3_aa: CASSSLSTGNYEQYF

cdr3_length: 15
d_call: -
v_call: TRBV6-1
j_call: TRBJ2-5
clone_size: -
cdr3_nt: TGTGCCAGCAGACCCGGACAGTTCCAGCAAGAGACCCAGTACTTC
cdr3_aa: CASRPGQFQQETQYF

cdr3_length: 17
d_call: TRBD1
v_call: TRBV6-1
j_call: TRBJ1-1
clone_size: -
cdr3_nt: TGTGCCAGCAGTGGACCCGGGACAGTTATGCTTAACACTGAAGCTTTCTTT
cdr3_aa: CASSGPGTVMLNTEAFF

cdr3_length: 14
d_call: -
v_call: TRBV6-1
j_call: TRBJ1-5
clone_size: -
cdr3_nt: TGTGCCAGCAGACAGGACTATAGCAATCAGCCCCAGCATTTT
cdr3_aa: CASRQDYSNQPQHF

cdr3_length: 14
d_call: -
v_call: TRBV2
j_call: TRBJ2-7
clone_size: many
cdr3_nt: TGTGCCAGCAGTGAAGTCCCAGGAGCCTACGAGCAGTACTTC
cdr3_aa: CASSEVPGAYEQYF

cdr3_length: 11
d_call: -
v_call: TRBV6-1
j_call: TRBJ1-1
clone_size: -
cdr3_nt: TGTGCCAGCAGTGAGACCCTAAAGGCTTTCTTT
cdr3_aa: CASSETLKAFF

cdr3_length: 15
d_call: -
v_call: TRBV19
j_call: TRBJ1-1
clone_size: once
cdr3_nt: TGTGCCAGTAGTATCGGGTGGGGTTTGAACACTGAAGCTTTCTTT
cdr3_aa: CASSIGWGLNTEAFF

cdr3_length: 11
d_call: -
v_call: TRBV20-1
j_call: TRBJ2-7
clone_size: few
cdr3_nt: TGCAGTGCTAGAGTGTCCTACGAGCAGTACTTC
cdr3_aa: CSARVSYEQYF

cdr3_length: 14
d_call: -
v_call: TRBV9
j_call: TRBJ2-2
clone_size: many
cdr3_nt: TGTGCCAGCAGCCCCCGGCCGTCCACCGGGGAGCTGTTTTTT
cdr3_aa: CASSPRPSTGELFF